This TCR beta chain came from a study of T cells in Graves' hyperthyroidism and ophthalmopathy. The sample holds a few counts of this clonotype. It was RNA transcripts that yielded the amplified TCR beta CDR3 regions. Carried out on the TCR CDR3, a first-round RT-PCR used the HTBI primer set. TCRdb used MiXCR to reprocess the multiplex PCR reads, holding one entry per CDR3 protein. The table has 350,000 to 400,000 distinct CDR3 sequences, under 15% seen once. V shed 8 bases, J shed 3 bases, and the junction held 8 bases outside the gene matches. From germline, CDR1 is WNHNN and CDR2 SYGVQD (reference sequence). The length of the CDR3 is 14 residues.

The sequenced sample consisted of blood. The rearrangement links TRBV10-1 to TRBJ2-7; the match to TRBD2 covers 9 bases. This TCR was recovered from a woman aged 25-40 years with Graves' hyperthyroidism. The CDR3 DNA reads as TGCGCCAGCTCATCCGGGACTAGCTACTACGAGCAGTACTTC. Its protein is CASSSGTSYYEQYF.